One and the same sample provided the 7 T cell receptor beta chains below, sequenced in a study of blood T cell repertoires in COVID-19 (dated by TCRdb to the early 2020s). Libraries were built with the immunoSEQ multiplex PCR assay. TCRdb carries this immuneACCESS record with in-frame sequences only. Its versions omit some clonotypes, under half of them owing to an unresolved V gene in the studies checked, with the rest unexplained. This sample is represented by approximately 460,000 clones; roughly 89% of them were singletons. The ten largest clones capture roughly 0.9% of the sample. Source material: peripheral blood. These receptors were collected from a man aged 18 to 30 with COVID-19, enrolled during active disease.

V is TRBV7-9 and J is TRBJ1-1, with D possibly TRBD1 on 6 matching bases. This CDR3 region has 18 residues. The germline CDR1 and CDR2 sequences are SEHNR and FQNEAQ (reference sequence). With 5 bases removed from V and 0 bases from J, the gap between germline ends came to 22 bases. CDR3 amino acids: CASSGKTGFTLMNTEAFF. The CDR3 bases are TGTGCCAGCAGCGGAAAGACAGGATTTACCTTAATGAACACTGAAGCTTTCTTT.

This chain joins TRBV12-3 or TRBV12-4 and TRBJ2-1; D is uncertain. This CDR3 has 12 residues. V was clipped by 5 bases and J by 4 bases, with 6 bases between them. The CDR3 region is CASSPIYNEQFF. DNA of the CDR3: TGTGCCAGCAGTCCAATTTACAATGAGCAGTTCTTC.

This chain joins TRBV5-1 and TRBJ2-2, with 8 nucleotides matching TRBD1. V was pared by 4 bases and J by 5 bases, with 7 bases of the junction left unmatched. The CDR3 is made up of 15 amino acids. Germline CDR1 reads SGHRS; CDR2 reads YFSETQ. DNA for the CDR3: TGCGCCAGCAGCCCACCAGGGGGCGCGACCGGGGAGCTGTTTTTT. It yields the protein CASSPPGGATGELFF.

The rearrangement uses TRBV6-5 and TRBJ2-2; D call uncertain. The CDR3 is 14 residues long. With 0 bases removed from V and 3 bases from J, the gap between germline ends came to 5 bases. Germline assignment: CDR1 MNHEY and CDR2 SVGAGI. Here the CDR3 DNA reads TGTGCCAGCAGTTACTCCTTGTACACCGGGGAGCTGTTTTTT. Residues: CASSYSLYTGELFF.

This rearrangement joins TRBV2 to TRBJ2-1; tentative D call: TRBD1 (5 bases). Trimming cost V 6 bases and J 0 bases, with 12 bases left between them. The CDR3 has 15 residues. In germline, CDR1 is SNHLY, CDR2 FYNNEI. CDR3: CASSAGISSYNEQFF. Written as DNA, the CDR3 is TGTGCCAGCAGCGCAGGGATTAGCTCCTACAATGAGCAGTTCTTC. The full variable domain, with the rest looked up from reference TRBV2 and TRBJ2-1, is EPEVTQTPSHQVTQMGQEVILRCVPISNHLYFYWYRQILGQKVEFLVSFYNNEISEKSEIFDDQFSVERPDGSNFTLKIRSTKLEDSAMYFCASSAGISSYNEQFFGPGTRLTVL.

The chain combines TRBV6-5 with TRBJ1-6, with 7 bases aligning to TRBD1. Germline-derived CDR1 and CDR2 are MNHEY and SVGAGI. V shed 6 bases, J shed 7 bases, and the junction held 6 bases outside the gene matches. This CDR3 has 14 amino acids. CDR3 DNA: TGTGCCAGCAGAAACGGACAGGTCAATTCACCCCTCCACTTT. As protein: CASRNGQVNSPLHF.

CDR3 DNA: TGTGCCAGCTCCCTTTCCAGGGATCAGCCCCAGCATTTT. Its translation: CASSLSRDQPQHF. The chain couples TRBV18 to TRBJ1-5; possible D gene TRBD1, 5 bases. The V and J ends lost 6 bases and 5 bases respectively, with 11 bases between them. This CDR3 has 13 amino acids. The germline V gene has CDR1 KGHSH and CDR2 LQKENI.